This T cell receptor (beta chain) was retrieved from a study of T-cell reconstitution after alpha-beta-depleted transplantation in children. V lost 0 bases to trimming and J lost 4 bases; unmatched junction nucleotides: 6. This CDR3 has 16 amino acids. Germline V gene lookup returns CDR1 KGHSH and CDR2 LQKENI. This clonotype was observed many times. Unique molecular identifiers were used to barcode this TCRbeta library. Each CDR3 protein is one row after TCRdb ran MiXCR on the PCR reads. The table includes about half a million distinct CDR3 sequences, 12% detected once. The sequence derives from a human donor who donated a stem cell graft to a child with combined immunodeficiency. Specimen: PBMCs from the stem cell graft donor, collected from the stem cell graft. V gene TRBV18 combines with J gene TRBJ2-4; 7 bases are shared with TRBD1. In DNA form, the CDR3 reads TGTGCCAGCTCACCACCCGGGGACAGACTTAAAAACATTCAGTACTTC. This translates into CASSPPGDRLKNIQYF.